The clone carrying this T cell receptor beta chain has a count of ten or more. Its antigen is currently unknown. This sample stems from a study of post-analysis software for immune sequencing data. Study observations and caveats: Normalized Chao1 diversity in multiple sclerosis patients fell significantly below that of controls. Strong co-clustering by F measure was evident for samples that had been prepared in the same batch. Relative to controls, patients had a few TRBV segments at higher frequency, with TRBV5-6, TRBV5-1 and TRBV20-1 among these.

The ends were cut back, 5 bases at V and 5 bases at J, with 15 bases in the middle. Germline lookup yields CDR1 WNHNN and CDR2 SYGVQD (reference sequence). This CDR3 has 14 residues. TCR beta cDNA libraries included unique molecular identifiers. The authors obtained 500,000 to 600,000 cDNA molecules from around 0.96 to 9.9 million T cells. TCRdb processed the PCR reads anew with MiXCR; each CDR3 protein has one entry. This sample yields roughly 800,000 distinct CDR3 sequences, of which just under 30% are seen a single time; around 0.56% belongs to the top ten. The origin of this receptor is a girl aged 10 to 17 with multiple sclerosis. The sample taken for sequencing was blood. The genes are TRBV10-1 and TRBJ2-5, with a possible D match to TRBD1 (6 bases). The CDR3 loop is CASSNTGSRETQYF. The DNA for the CDR3 is TGCGCCAGCAGTAATACAGGGTCACGGGAGACCCAGTACTTC.